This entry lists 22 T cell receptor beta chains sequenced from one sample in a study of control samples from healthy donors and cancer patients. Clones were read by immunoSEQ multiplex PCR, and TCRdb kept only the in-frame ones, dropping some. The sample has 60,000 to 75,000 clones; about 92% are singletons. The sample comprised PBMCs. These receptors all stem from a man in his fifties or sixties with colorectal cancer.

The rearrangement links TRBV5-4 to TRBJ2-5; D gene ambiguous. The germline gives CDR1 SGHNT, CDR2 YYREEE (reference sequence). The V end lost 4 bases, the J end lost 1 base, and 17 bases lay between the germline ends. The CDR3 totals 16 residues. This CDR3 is CASSHDPLTVQETQYF. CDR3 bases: TGTGCCAGCAGCCACGACCCACTAACCGTCCAAGAGACCCAGTACTTC.

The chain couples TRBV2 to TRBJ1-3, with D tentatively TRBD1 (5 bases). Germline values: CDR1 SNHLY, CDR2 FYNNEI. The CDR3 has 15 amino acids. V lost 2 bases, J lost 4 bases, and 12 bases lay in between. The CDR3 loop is CASSELAGIGNTIYF. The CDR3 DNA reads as TGTGCCAGCAGTGAATTGGCAGGGATCGGAAACACCATATATTTT. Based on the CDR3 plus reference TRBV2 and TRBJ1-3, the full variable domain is EPEVTQTPSHQVTQMGQEVILRCVPISNHLYFYWYRQILGQKVEFLVSFYNNEISEKSEIFDDQFSVERPDGSNFTLKIRSTKLEDSAMYFCASSELAGIGNTIYFGEGSWLTVV.

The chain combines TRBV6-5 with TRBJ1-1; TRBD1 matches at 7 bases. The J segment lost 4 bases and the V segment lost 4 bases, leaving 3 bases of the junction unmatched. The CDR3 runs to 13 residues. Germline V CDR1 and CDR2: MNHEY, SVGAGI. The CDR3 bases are TGTGCCAGCAGTTTGACAGGGTCCACTGAAGCTTTCTTT. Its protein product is CASSLTGSTEAFF.

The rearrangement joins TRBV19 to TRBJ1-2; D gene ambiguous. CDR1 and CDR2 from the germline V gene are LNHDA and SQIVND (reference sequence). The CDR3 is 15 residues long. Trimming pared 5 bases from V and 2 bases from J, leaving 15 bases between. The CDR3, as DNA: TGTGCCAGTAGTGAGTCGGGGAATCGGAACTATGGCTACACCTTC. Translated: CASSESGNRNYGYTF.

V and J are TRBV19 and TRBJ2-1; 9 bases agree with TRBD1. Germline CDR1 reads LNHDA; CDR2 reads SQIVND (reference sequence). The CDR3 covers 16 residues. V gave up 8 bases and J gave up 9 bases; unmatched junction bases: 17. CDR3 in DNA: TGTGCCAGTTCCCCCCTCCCGGGACAGGGAGGTAGTGAGCAGTTCTTC. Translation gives CASSPLPGQGGSEQFF.

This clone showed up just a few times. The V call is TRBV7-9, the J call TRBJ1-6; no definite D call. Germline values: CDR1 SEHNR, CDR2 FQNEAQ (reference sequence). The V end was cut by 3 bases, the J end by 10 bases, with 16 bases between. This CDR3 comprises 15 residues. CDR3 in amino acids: CASSFGGRVYSPLHF. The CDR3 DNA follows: TGTGCCAGCAGCTTCGGAGGCAGAGTATACTCACCCCTCCACTTT.

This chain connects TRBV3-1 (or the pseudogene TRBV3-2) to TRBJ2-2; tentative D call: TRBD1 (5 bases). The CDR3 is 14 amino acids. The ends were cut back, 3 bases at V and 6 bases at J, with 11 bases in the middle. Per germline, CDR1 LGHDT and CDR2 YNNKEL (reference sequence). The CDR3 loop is CASSQGRVAGELFF. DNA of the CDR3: TGTGCCAGCAGCCAGGGCAGGGTCGCCGGGGAGCTGTTTTTT.

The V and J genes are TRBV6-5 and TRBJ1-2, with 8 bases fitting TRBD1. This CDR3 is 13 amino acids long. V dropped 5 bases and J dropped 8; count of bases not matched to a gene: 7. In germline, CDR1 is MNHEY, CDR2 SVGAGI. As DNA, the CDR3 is TGTGCCAGCAGTCGGACAGGGACGTACGGCTACACCTTC. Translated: CASSRTGTYGYTF.

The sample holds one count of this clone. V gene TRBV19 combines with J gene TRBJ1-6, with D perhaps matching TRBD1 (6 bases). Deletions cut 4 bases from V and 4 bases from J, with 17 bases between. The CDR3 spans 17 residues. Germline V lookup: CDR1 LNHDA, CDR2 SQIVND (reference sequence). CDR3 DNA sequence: TGTGCCAGTAGTAGGGAACAGGGAAGGTATTATAATTCACCCCTCCACTTT. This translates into CASSREQGRYYNSPLHF.

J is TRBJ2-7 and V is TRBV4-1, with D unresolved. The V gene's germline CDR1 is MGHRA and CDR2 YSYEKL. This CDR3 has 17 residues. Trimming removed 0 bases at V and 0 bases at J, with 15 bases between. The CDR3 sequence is CASSQDDGQKLSYEQYF. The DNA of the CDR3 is TGCGCCAGCAGCCAAGATGATGGGCAGAAACTCTCCTACGAGCAGTACTTC.

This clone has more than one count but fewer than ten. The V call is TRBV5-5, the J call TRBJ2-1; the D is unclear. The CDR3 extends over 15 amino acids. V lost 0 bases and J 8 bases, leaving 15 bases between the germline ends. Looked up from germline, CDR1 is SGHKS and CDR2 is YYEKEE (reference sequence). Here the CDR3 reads CASSLADGVMDEQFF. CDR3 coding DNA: TGTGCCAGCAGCTTGGCCGATGGGGTTATGGATGAGCAGTTCTTC.

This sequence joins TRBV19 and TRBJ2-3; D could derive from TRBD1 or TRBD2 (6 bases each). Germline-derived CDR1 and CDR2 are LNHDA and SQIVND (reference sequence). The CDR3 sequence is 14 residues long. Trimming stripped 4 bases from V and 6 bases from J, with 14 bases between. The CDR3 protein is CASSRGGGGDTQYF. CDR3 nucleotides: TGTGCCAGTAGTAGAGGAGGGGGAGGCGATACGCAGTATTTT.

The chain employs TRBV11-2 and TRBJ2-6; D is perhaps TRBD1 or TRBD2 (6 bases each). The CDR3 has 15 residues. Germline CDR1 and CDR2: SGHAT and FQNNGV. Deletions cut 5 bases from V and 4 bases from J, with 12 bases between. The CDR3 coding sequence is TGTGCCAGCAGCAGCTCGGGGGCCGGGGCCAACGTCCTGACTTTC. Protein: CASSSSGAGANVLTF.

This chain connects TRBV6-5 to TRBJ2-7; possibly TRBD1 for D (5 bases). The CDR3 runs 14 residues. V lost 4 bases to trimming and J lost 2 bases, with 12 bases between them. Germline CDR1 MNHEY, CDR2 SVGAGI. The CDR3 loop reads CASSWATDPYEQYF. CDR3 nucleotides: TGTGCCAGCAGTTGGGCGACAGATCCCTACGAGCAGTACTTC.

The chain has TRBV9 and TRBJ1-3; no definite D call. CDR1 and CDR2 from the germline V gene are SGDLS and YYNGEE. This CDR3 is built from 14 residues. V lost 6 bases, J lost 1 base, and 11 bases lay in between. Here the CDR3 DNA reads TGTGCCAGCACCCCCTACGGGTCTGGAAACACCATATATTTT. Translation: CASTPYGSGNTIYF.

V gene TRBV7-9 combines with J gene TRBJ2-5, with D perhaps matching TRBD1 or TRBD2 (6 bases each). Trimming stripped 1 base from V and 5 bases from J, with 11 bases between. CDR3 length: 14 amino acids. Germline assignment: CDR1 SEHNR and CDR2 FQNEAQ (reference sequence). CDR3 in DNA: TGTGCCAGCAGCTTAGTGGGGGGCCCGGAGACCCAGTACTTC. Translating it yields CASSLVGGPETQYF.

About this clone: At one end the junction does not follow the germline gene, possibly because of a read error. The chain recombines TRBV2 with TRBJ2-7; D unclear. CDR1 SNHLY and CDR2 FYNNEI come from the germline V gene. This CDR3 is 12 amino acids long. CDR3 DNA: TGTGCCAGCACTGAACAACTTTACGAGCAGTACTTC. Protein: CASTEQLYEQYF.

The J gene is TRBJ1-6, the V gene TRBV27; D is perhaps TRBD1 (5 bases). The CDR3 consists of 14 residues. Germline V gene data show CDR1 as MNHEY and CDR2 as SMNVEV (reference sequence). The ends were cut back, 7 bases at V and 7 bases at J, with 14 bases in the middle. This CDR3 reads CASTGRALNSPLHF. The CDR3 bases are TGTGCCAGCACCGGCAGGGCATTGAATTCACCCCTCCACTTT.

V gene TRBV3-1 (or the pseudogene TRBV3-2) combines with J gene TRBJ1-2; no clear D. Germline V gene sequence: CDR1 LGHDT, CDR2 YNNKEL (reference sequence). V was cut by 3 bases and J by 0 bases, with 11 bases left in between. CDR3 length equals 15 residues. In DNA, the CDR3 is TGTGCCAGCAGCCATGGGCATTATACTAACTATGGCTACACCTTC. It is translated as CASSHGHYTNYGYTF.

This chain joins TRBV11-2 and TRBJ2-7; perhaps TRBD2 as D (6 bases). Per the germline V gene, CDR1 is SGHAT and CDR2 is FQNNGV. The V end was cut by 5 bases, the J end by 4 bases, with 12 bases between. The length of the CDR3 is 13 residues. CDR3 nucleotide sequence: TGTGCCAGCAGCCTCCGGGACTGGTACGAGCAGTACTTC. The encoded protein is CASSLRDWYEQYF. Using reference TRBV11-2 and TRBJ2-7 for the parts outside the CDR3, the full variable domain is EAGVAQSPRYKIIEKRQSVAFWCNPISGHATLYWYQQILGQGPKLLIQFQNNGVVDDSQLPKDRFSAERLKGVDSTLKIQPAKLEDSAVYLCASSLRDWYEQYFGPGTRLTVT.

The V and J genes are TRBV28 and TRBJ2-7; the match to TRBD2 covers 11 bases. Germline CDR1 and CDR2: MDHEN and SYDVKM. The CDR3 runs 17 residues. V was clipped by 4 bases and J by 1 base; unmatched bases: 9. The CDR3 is CASSSSPGTSGSYEQYF. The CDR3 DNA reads TGTGCCAGCAGTTCATCCCCGGGGACTAGCGGATCCTACGAGCAGTACTTC.

The DNA for the CDR3 is TGTGCCAGCAGTGGAAGATGGGGTTGGGAAGCTTTCTTT. Encoded protein: CASSGRWGWEAFF. V is TRBV6-2 or TRBV6-3 and J is TRBJ1-1; D not certain. Per germline, CDR1 MNHEY and CDR2 SVGEGT. V was pared by 5 bases and J by 8 bases, with 15 bases between. The CDR3 extends over 13 amino acids.